These T cell receptor beta chains were read from a single sample in a study of beta chain features in type 1 diabetes. Clones were sequenced by immunoSEQ multiplex PCR, and TCRdb holds only the in-frame ones, with some missing. The sample includes around 300,000 clones, 11% seen only once; the top ten take 0.015% to 0.02%. Sequencing was done on a sample of naive CD4+ T cells from blood. The receptors come from a woman in her twenties or thirties in good health. CDR3s include the opening cysteine and the closing phenylalanine or tryptophan. D genes are given only for firm matches. The size of a clone is reported for some rows only, either as once, few or many, or as a class for expanded clones.

d_call: .; clone_size: few; j_call: TRBJ2-1; v_call: TRBV7-2; cdr3_aa: CASSRLTSYNEQFF; cdr3_nt: TGTGCCAGCAGCCGTCTAACTTCCTACAATGAGCAGTTCTTC
d_call: TRBD2; clone_size: few; j_call: TRBJ2-7; v_call: TRBV7-7; cdr3_aa: CASSTGLAGEYEQYF; cdr3_nt: TGTGCTAGCAGTACCGGACTAGCGGGAGAGTACGAGCAGTACTTC
d_call: .; clone_size: .; j_call: TRBJ2-1; v_call: TRBV5-1; cdr3_aa: CASSLVSGTEQFF; cdr3_nt: TGCGCCAGCAGCTTGGTTTCGGGAACGGAGCAGTTCTTC
d_call: TRBD2; clone_size: .; j_call: TRBJ2-7; v_call: TRBV7-2; cdr3_aa: CASSLEAGEGYEQYF; cdr3_nt: TGTGCCAGCAGCTTAGAGGCGGGAGAAGGTTACGAGCAGTACTTC
d_call: TRBD1; clone_size: .; j_call: TRBJ2-2; v_call: TRBV7-2; cdr3_aa: CASSRQGGTGELFF; cdr3_nt: TGTGCCAGCAGCCGACAGGGTGGGACCGGGGAGCTGTTTTTT
d_call: .; clone_size: .; j_call: TRBJ2-1; v_call: TRBV25-1; cdr3_aa: CASSEWDSVSEQFF; cdr3_nt: TGTGCCAGCAGTGAGTGGGATAGCGTTAGTGAGCAGTTCTTC
d_call: .; clone_size: .; j_call: TRBJ2-2; v_call: TRBV5-6; cdr3_aa: CASSLGSGLGGELFF; cdr3_nt: TGTGCCAGCAGCTTGGGGAGCGGGCTTGGCGGGGAGCTGTTTTTT
d_call: TRBD1; clone_size: .; j_call: TRBJ1-1; v_call: TRBV18; cdr3_aa: CASSPSDRGAKNTEAFF; cdr3_nt: TGTGCCAGCTCACCATCCGACAGGGGTGCCAAGAACACTGAAGCTTTCTTT
d_call: TRBD2; clone_size: few; j_call: TRBJ2-7; v_call: TRBV7-2; cdr3_aa: CASSPGTSGRVYEQYF; cdr3_nt: TGTGCCAGCAGCCCAGGGACTAGCGGGCGAGTCTACGAGCAGTACTTC
d_call: .; clone_size: few; j_call: TRBJ1-1; v_call: TRBV7-9; cdr3_aa: CASSLGGGLNTEAFF; cdr3_nt: TGTGCCAGCAGCTTAGGGGGGGGACTGAACACTGAAGCTTTCTTT
d_call: TRBD1; clone_size: few; j_call: TRBJ2-7; v_call: TRBV18; cdr3_aa: CASSYRTGAPNF; cdr3_nt: TGTGCCAGCTCCTACAGAACAGGGGCCCCGAACTTC
d_call: .; clone_size: .; j_call: TRBJ2-5; v_call: TRBV7-9; cdr3_aa: CASSLVDSPGAQYF; cdr3_nt: TGTGCCAGCAGCTTAGTCGACAGCCCAGGGGCCCAGTACTTC
d_call: .; clone_size: few; j_call: TRBJ2-1; v_call: TRBV14; cdr3_aa: CASSSYSGNEQFF; cdr3_nt: TGTGCCAGCAGCTCTTATAGCGGAAATGAGCAGTTCTTC
d_call: TRBD2; clone_size: few; j_call: TRBJ2-5; v_call: TRBV7-3; cdr3_aa: CASSLTGTSVYRYF; cdr3_nt: TGTGCCAGCAGCTTAACTGGGACTAGCGTCTACCGGTACTTC
d_call: TRBD1; clone_size: few; j_call: TRBJ1-2; v_call: TRBV28; cdr3_aa: CASSIRLFGTGGNGYTF; cdr3_nt: TGTGCCAGCAGTATCCGCCTCTTTGGGACAGGGGGCAACGGCTACACCTTC
d_call: TRBD2; clone_size: .; j_call: TRBJ2-7; v_call: TRBV6-5; cdr3_aa: CAIRPAGVYEQYF; cdr3_nt: TGTGCCATTCGGCCAGCGGGAGTCTACGAGCAGTACTTC
d_call: TRBD2; clone_size: .; j_call: TRBJ2-5; v_call: TRBV28; cdr3_aa: CASSSGQETQYF; cdr3_nt: TGTGCCAGTTCTAGCGGCCAAGAGACCCAGTACTTC